This T cell receptor beta chain was documented in a study of cytomegalovirus exposure and HLA in healthy donors. General study findings and limits: Reports showed the classifier diagnosing cytomegalovirus status with high specificity and sensitivity.

Concerning this clone: What it recognizes is unknown.

The V gene's germline CDR1 is SGHRS and CDR2 YFSETQ. The CDR3 has 14 residues. V trimming: 4 bases; J trimming: 5 bases; junction bases outside the gene matches: 7. The PCR ran on 60 Vbeta and 13 Jbeta primers. Clones were sequenced by immunoSEQ multiplex PCR, and TCRdb holds only the in-frame ones, with some missing. The profile shows 83,000 or so clones, around 74% of them singletons. The V call is TRBV5-1, the J call TRBJ2-5, with TRBD2 matching 8 bases. Sample: PBMCs. This TCR derives from a man between 25 and 39 years old in good health and CMV-seropositive. CDR3 sequence: CASSKIPGGETQYF. CDR3 in DNA: TGCGCCAGCAGCAAAATCCCGGGGGGGGAGACCCAGTACTTC.